The rows below give T cell receptor beta chains drawn from one sample of a study of PD-1 blockade in classical Hodgkin lymphoma. Here immunoSEQ multiplex PCR was the method, and the copy in TCRdb shows in-frame clones only, minus some. This table holds some 53,000 clones, about 89% found once. Sample: peripheral blood mononuclear cells (PBMCs), taken before the fourth cycle of nivolumab. Every receptor here comes from a human donor with classical Hodgkin lymphoma. Both conserved end residues are part of each CDR3. Fields, in order: V gene, J gene, clone size, CDR3 protein. Clone size is not always given. Where it is, it says once, few, many or a class for expanded clones.

TRBV27	TRBJ1-1	NA	CASYFLQGGNTEAFF
TRBV6-6	TRBJ1-1	NA	CASSQQGVNTEAFF
TRBV7-6	TRBJ2-1	NA	CASSLDVGSKSSYNEQFF
TRBV11-3	TRBJ2-5	NA	CASSPPWIDTQYF
TRBV18	TRBJ1-6	NA	CASSPGQHKGSPLHF
TRBV6-1	TRBJ1-4	few	CASSGTGGYEKLFF
TRBV4-1	TRBJ2-3	NA	CASSQEWRTSTDTQYF
TRBV11-2	TRBJ1-2	NA	CASSSPRGQGWGYTF
TRBV19	TRBJ2-7	once	CASTGGGDEQYF
TRBV7-9	TRBJ1-2	NA	CASKQGGYGYTF
TRBV7-2	TRBJ2-7	NA	CASSRSSYEQYF
TRBV6-5	TRBJ1-2	NA	CASRQPPAAIYGYTF
TRBV5-1	TRBJ2-7	NA	CASSLVGREQYF
TRBV19	TRBJ1-6	NA	CASSPGKNSPLHF
TRBV28	TRBJ2-1	NA	CASSKRGRLYNEQFF
TRBV4-1	TRBJ1-3	NA	CASSEGGFGVSGNTIYF
TRBV2	TRBJ1-2	NA	CASTEQGYGYTF
TRBV28	TRBJ2-5	once	CASSWGGTETQYF
TRBV5-6	TRBJ2-3	NA	CASSLGTSGSDTQYF
TRBV28	TRBJ1-3	NA	CASSLSGNTIYF
TRBV13	TRBJ2-3	NA	CASSISGGAGTDTQYF
TRBV18	TRBJ2-5	NA	CASSPPVRKETQYF
TRBV11-2	TRBJ1-6	NA	CASSSKRDNVNLNSPLHF
TRBV10-3	TRBJ2-5	NA	CAISGGGSGSQETQYF